The text below deals with one T cell receptor beta chain. This clonotype was seen ten or more times. There is no known antigen for this receptor. Qualities for individual bases were not recorded, and no much larger clone is one base off. This record comes from a study of T-cell reconstitution after alpha-beta-depleted transplantation in children (dated by TCRdb to 2016 to 2017). General notes on the study: Using TCR repertoire profiling, the study quantitatively followed how T-cell immune reconstitution unfolded in children after TCRalphabeta/CD19-depleted allogeneic hematopoietic cell transplantation. On the study overall, not on this receptor specifically: The high TCRbeta diversity at day 60 in some patients was ascribed to recipient T cells and intrathymic progenitors that had survived conditioning. Apparently early alphabetaT-cell count recovery about two months after transplant reportedly relied on only several hundred rapidly expanded clones derived from non-depleted graft cells. Over the following months the frequencies of hyperexpanded clones went down, and after one year T-cell counts and TCRbeta diversity were mostly credited to newly produced T cells.

The V and J ends are trimmed by 4 bases and 2 bases, leaving 12 bases between them. According to the germline V gene, CDR1 reads SGHTA and CDR2 reads FQGNSA. The CDR3 runs 15 amino acids, cysteine and phenylalanine included. The read is trimmed to its CDR3 DNA, 45 bases read in frame from base 1. The library was prepared using PCR. Instrument used: Illumina HiSeq 2500. TCR library preparation used molecular barcoding, with unique molecular identifiers applied to normalize quantification of the TCRbeta repertoire. In-frame beta chains were kept once TCRdb had trimmed the public reads at Q25 with fastp and called clones with MiXCR. Merged by CDR3 protein, the rows form single entries marked with the most common genes and DNA. In all, the sample holds roughly 280,000 distinct CDR3 sequences, and approximately 10% of those were seen once. The ten biggest clones cover 20% to 30% of the sample. The treatment or condition label here, explained by the study, means: allogeneic hematopoietic cell transplantation with graft depleted of TCRalphabeta T cells and CD19 B cells. The transplant recipients were children given TCRalphabeta/CD19-depleted allogeneic hematopoietic cell grafts.

The chain is assembled from TRBV7-2 and TRBJ2-1; too little of a D gene remains to name it. Sequenced here: peripheral blood, sampled 180 days after TCRalphabeta/CD19-depleted stem cell transplant. The clonotype originates from a male patient between 2 and 15 years old who had a stem cell transplant for chronic granulomatous disease, so the T cells may come from the graft donor. In nucleotide form, the sequence is TGTGCCAGCAGCTCGAACGCAGGAGCCTACAATGAGCAGTTCTTC. It codes for CASSSNAGAYNEQFF.